This T cell receptor (beta chain) was identified during a study of low-dose radiotherapy and immunotherapy resistance in tumors. Time point noted: before trial treatment. The V and J ends lost 5 bases and 3 bases respectively, with 12 bases between them. This CDR3 spans 14 amino acids. Germline V gene lookup returns CDR1 MNHEY and CDR2 SVGAGI. TRAV- and TRBV-specific primers, spanning alpha and beta chains, primed first-strand cDNA. The authors ran roughly 20 PCR cycles to amplify TCRs with a constant-region primer and V-primer adapter. TCRdb passed the reads through MiXCR, listing each CDR3 protein once. The repertoire includes about 71,000 distinct CDR3 sequences, 31% of them detected once, and 8.5% to 14% sits in the top ten.

The chain joins TRBV6-5 to TRBJ2-3; TRBD2 is a possible D gene (6 bases). Specimen: PBMCs, collected before treatment. The sequence derives from a female donor with ovarian cancer. Here the CDR3 reads CASSRRDPTDTQYF. CDR3 DNA sequence: TGTGCCAGCAGTCGGCGGGATCCGACAGATACGCAGTATTTT.